This T cell receptor (beta chain) was sequenced for a study of response to subunit inactivated influenza vaccine. Trimming took 3 bases from V and 5 from J; bases not matched to a gene: 8. Germline values: CDR1 SGHRS, CDR2 YFSETQ. CDR3 length equals 15 residues. TCRdb re-called the RT-PCR reads through MiXCR, storing one row per CDR3 protein. Here the sample spans more than 450,000 distinct CDR3 sequences, approximately 10% being singletons. This clonotype was picked up many times. Its antigen is unknown. Study-level findings and limits: T cells newly recruited by each seasonal influenza vaccination are few, the authors suggested.

The sequence derives from a man aged 45-65 years who received an inactivated influenza vaccine. V is TRBV5-1 and J is TRBJ2-3, with 8 bases matching TRBD2. This specimen consisted of PBMCs from blood, obtained on the day of vaccination. This chain's CDR3 is CASSWTSPERDTQYF. In nucleotides, the CDR3 is TGCGCCAGCAGCTGGACTAGCCCAGAACGAGATACGCAGTATTTT.